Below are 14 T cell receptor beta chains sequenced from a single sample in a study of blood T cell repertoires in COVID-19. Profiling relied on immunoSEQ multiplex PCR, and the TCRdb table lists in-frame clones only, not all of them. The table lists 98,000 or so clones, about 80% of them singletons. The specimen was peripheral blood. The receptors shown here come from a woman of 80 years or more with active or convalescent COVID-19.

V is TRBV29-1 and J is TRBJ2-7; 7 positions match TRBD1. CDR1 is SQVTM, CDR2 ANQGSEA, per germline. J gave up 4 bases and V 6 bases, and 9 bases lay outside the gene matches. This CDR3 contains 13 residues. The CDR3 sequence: CSVGDRGRYEQYF. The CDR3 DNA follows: TGCAGCGTAGGGGACAGAGGGCGATACGAGCAGTACTTC.

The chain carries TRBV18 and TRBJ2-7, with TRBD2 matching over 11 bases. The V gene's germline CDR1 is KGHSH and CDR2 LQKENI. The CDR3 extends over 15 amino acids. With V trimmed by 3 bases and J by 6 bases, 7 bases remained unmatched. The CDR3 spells CASSPTSGNQIEQYF. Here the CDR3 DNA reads TGTGCCAGCTCACCGACTAGCGGGAACCAGATCGAGCAGTACTTC.

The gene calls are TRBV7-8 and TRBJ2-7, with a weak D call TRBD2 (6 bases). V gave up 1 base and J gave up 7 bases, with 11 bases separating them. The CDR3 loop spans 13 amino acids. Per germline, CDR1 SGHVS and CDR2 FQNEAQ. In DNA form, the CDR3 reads TGTGCCAGCAGCTTAGGGGCGGGGTGGGAGCAGTACTTC. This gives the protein CASSLGAGWEQYF.

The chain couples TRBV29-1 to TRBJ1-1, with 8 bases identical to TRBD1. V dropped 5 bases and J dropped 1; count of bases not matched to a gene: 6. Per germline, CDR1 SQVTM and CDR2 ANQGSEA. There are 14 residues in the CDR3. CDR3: CSVRRQGTNTEAFF. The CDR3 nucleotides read TGCAGCGTTCGGAGACAGGGGACGAACACTGAAGCTTTCTTT.

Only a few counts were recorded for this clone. CDR3 nucleotides: TGTGCCAGCAGTGAAGACAGTTACAATTCACCCCTCCACTTT. Translating it yields CASSEDSYNSPLHF. V is TRBV25-1 and J is TRBJ1-6; possibly TRBD1 for D (5 bases). This CDR3 region has 14 residues. Per the germline V gene, CDR1 is MGHDK and CDR2 is SYGVNS. V was pared by 2 bases and J by 7 bases, with 9 bases between.

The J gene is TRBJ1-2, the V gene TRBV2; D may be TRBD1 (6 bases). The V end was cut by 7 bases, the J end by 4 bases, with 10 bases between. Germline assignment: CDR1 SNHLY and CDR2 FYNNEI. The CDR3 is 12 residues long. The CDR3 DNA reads TGTGCCAGCAACCAGGGGATCTATGGCTACACCTTC. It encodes CASNQGIYGYTF.

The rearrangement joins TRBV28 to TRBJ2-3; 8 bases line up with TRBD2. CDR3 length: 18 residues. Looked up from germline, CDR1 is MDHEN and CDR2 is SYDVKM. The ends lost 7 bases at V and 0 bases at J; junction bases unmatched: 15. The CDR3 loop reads CASTIRRASGLSTDTQYF. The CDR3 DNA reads TGTGCCAGCACTATTCGTAGGGCTAGCGGGCTGAGCACAGATACGCAGTATTTT.

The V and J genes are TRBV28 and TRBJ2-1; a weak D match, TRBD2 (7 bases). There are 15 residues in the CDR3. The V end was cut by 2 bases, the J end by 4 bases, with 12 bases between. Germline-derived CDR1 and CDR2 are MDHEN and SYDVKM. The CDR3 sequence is CASSLRGGAYNEQFF. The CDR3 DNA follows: TGTGCCAGCAGTTTAAGGGGGGGCGCTTACAATGAGCAGTTCTTC.

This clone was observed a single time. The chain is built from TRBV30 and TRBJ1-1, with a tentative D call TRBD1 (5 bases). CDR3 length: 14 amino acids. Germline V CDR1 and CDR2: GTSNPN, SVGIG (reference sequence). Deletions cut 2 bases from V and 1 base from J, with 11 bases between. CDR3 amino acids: CAWSKGTRNTEAFF. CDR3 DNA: TGTGCCTGGAGTAAGGGGACTCGGAACACTGAAGCTTTCTTT.

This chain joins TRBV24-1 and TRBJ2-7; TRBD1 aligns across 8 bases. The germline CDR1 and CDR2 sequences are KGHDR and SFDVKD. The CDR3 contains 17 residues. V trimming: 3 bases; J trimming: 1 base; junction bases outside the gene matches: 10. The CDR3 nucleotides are TGTGCCACCAGTGATCTGGGCGACAGGGGTGATTCCTACGAGCAGTACTTC. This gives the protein CATSDLGDRGDSYEQYF.

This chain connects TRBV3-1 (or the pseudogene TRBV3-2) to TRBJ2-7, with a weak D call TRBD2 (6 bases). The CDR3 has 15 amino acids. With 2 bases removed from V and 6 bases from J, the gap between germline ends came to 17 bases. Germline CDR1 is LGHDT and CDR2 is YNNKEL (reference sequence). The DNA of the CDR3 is TGTGCCAGCAGCCAAAGAGGGACTTCCGCCCTCGAGCAGTACTTC. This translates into CASSQRGTSALEQYF.

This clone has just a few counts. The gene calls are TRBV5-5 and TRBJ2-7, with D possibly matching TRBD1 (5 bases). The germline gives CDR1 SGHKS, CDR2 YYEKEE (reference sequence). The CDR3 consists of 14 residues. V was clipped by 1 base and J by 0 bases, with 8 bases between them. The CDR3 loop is CASSLYDSSYEQYF. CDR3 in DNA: TGTGCCAGCAGCTTGTATGACAGCTCCTACGAGCAGTACTTC.

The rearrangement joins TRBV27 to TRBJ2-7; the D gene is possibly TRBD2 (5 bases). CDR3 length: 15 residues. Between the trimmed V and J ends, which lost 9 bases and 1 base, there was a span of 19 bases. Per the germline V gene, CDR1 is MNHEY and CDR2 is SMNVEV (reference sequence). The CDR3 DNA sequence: TGTGCCAGTAAAAAGCTCGGGGTCAAGTCCTACGAGCAGTACTTC. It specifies CASKKLGVKSYEQYF.

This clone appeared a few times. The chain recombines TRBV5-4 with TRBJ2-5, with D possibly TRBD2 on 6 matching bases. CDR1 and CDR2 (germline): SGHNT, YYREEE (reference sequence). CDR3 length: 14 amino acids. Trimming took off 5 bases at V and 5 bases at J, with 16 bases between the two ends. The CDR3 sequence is CASRAGGGGETQYF. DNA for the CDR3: TGTGCCAGCAGGGCCGGTGGTGGAGGGGAGACCCAGTACTTC. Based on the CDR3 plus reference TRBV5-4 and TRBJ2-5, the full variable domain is ETGVTQSPTHLIKTRGQQVTLRCSSQSGHNTVSWYQQALGQGPQFIFQYYREEENGRGNFPPRFSGLQFPNYSSELNVNALELDDSALYLCASRAGGGGETQYFGPGTRLLVL.